The entry below gives a single T cell receptor beta chain sequence along with its context. The method was immunoSEQ multiplex PCR; TCRdb's version includes in-frame clones alone and lacks a portion of them. The sample has 20,000 or so clones, approximately 88% seen once; the top ten hold 13%. This sample is drawn from a study of STAT5B mutations in CD4+ large granular lymphocyte leukemia. This CDR3 is built from 15 residues. Germline CDR1 and CDR2: ENHRY and SYGVKD. V shed 5 bases and J 5 bases; nucleotides not matched to a gene: 9. The rearrangement links TRBV10-3 to TRBJ2-3; 8 bases are a match to TRBD1. The source is a human donor in good health. The sequenced sample was CD4+ T cells from blood buffy coats. Written as DNA, the CDR3 is TGTGCCATCAGTCGGAGGCAGGGGGCAGAAGATACGCAGTATTTT. Its protein is CAISRRQGAEDTQYF.